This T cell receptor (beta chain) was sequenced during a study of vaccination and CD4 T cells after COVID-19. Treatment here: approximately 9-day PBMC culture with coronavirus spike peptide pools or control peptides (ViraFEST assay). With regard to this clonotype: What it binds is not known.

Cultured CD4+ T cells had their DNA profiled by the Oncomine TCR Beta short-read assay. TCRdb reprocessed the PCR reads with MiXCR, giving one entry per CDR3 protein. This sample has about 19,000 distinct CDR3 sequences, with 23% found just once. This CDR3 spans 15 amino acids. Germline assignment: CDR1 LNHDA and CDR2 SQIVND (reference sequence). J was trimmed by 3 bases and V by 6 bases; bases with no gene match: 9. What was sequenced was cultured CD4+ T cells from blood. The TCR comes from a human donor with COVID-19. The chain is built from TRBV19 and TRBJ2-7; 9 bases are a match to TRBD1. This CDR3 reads CASRATGTGSYEQYF. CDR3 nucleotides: TGTGCCAGTAGAGCCACCGGGACAGGGAGCTACGAGCAGTACTTC.